The clone carrying this T cell receptor (beta chain) was seen many times. Its specificity is unknown. The trim removed 2 bases at V and 4 bases at J, leaving 17 bases unmatched. In germline, CDR1 is SQVTM, CDR2 ANQGSEA. The CDR3 extends over 17 amino acids. The TCR beta library used iRepertoire HTBI primers with Arm-PCR amplification of CDR3. TCRdb reprocessed the multiplex PCR reads via MiXCR and lists one record per CDR3 protein. There are about 430,000 distinct CDR3 sequences in the sample; around 23% occur only once, and about 13% lies in the top ten. The sample comes from a study of regulatory T cells in long-lasting Graves disease. Time point denoted: persistent/refractory GD, antithyroid drugs over 5 years with positive TRAb. The TCR library used RNA extracted from PBMCs. Overall study findings and caveats: A reduction in accuracy may have resulted from the small sample size. TCR diversity was lower in persistent than newly diagnosed Graves' disease. Persistent patients had a count of shared public clonotypes (2,741) that exceeded that of new patients (around 1,000). Persistent disease exhibited a predilection for TRBV28, TRBJ1-2 and TRBJ2-5.

This TCR was sampled from a female donor with Graves disease. The chain carries TRBV29-1 and TRBJ2-7, with 7 positions matching TRBD2. The sample was peripheral blood mononuclear cells (PBMCs), taken when the disease was refractory, from a patient treated with antithyroid drugs. CDR3 loop: CSVELVATPGEGYEQYF. In DNA form, the CDR3 reads TGCAGCGTTGAATTGGTAGCGACGCCGGGGGAGGGATACGAGCAGTACTTC.